The rows below give T cell receptor beta chains drawn from one sample of a study of blood T cell repertoires in COVID-19. Repertoires were generated with immunoSEQ multiplex PCR, while TCRdb's copy carries only in-frame clones and drops some. The sample has some 320,000 clones; nearly 90% are singletons. The sample was peripheral blood. Source of these receptors: a woman in her twenties or thirties with COVID-19, enrolled during active disease. Both conserved end residues are part of each CDR3. D genes are given only for firm matches. Clone size, where shown, is once, few, many, or a class for clones that have expanded.

J gene,D gene,V gene,clone size,CDR3 DNA,CDR3 protein
TRBJ2-1,TRBD2,TRBV4-1,NA,TGCGCCAGCAGCTGGGGCGGGGGGGACAATGAGCAGTTCTTC,CASSWGGGDNEQFF
TRBJ2-1,NA,TRBV11-3,NA,TGTGCCAGCAGCTTAGACGGGGGTTACAATGAGCAGTTCTTC,CASSLDGGYNEQFF
TRBJ2-7,NA,TRBV11-2,once,TGTGCCAGCACCTATAGTGGGGATGGGGGGGCGTTTTGGGAGCAGTACTTC,CASTYSGDGGAFWEQYF
TRBJ2-5,NA,TRBV24-1,NA,TGTGCCACCCGGGGGGCCCAAGAGACCCAGTACTTC,CATRGAQETQYF
TRBJ2-7,NA,TRBV6-1,NA,TGTGCCAGCAGTGAAAGACCGAGGGTCCTCTCCTACGAGCAGTACTTC,CASSERPRVLSYEQYF
TRBJ1-1,NA,TRBV16,once,TGTGCCAGCAGCCGCAGAGGCGTAGGGAACACTGAAGCTTTCTTT,CASSRRGVGNTEAFF
TRBJ1-6,NA,TRBV27,once,TGTGCCAGCAGTTTCGGAGGGCTTTCACCCCTCCACTTT,CASSFGGLSPLHF
TRBJ1-1,TRBD1,TRBV2,NA,TGTGCCAGCAGGCGACAGGGAGGTCGGAACACTGAAGCTTTCTTT,CASRRQGGRNTEAFF
TRBJ2-1,TRBD2,TRBV19,NA,TGTGCCAGTACCCCACGGGCGGGGGGCCTTGAGCAGTTCTTC,CASTPRAGGLEQFF
TRBJ1-2,NA,TRBV4-1,NA,TGCGCCAGCAGCCAAGACGAGGAGTATGGCTACACCTTC,CASSQDEEYGYTF
TRBJ2-3,TRBD2,TRBV11-3,NA,TGTGCCAGCAGCTCGGGGGGAAGCACAGATACGCAGTATTTT,CASSSGGSTDTQYF
TRBJ1-1,TRBD1,TRBV19,NA,TGTGCCAGTAGTATATCAGGGGGCGCGGCTGAAGCTTTCTTT,CASSISGGAAEAFF
TRBJ2-1,TRBD2,TRBV3-1/TRBV3-2,NA,TGTGCCAGCAGCCATCCCGGACTAGCGTCGTACAATGAGCAGTTCTTC,CASSHPGLASYNEQFF
TRBJ1-2,NA,TRBV19,once,TGTGCCAGTAGTATTGGGGGGATTGGCTACACCTTC,CASSIGGIGYTF
TRBJ1-4,TRBD1,TRBV5-1,few,TGCGCCAGCAGCTTGTCACAGGGGGGAGGTGAAAAACTGTTTTTT,CASSLSQGGGEKLFF
TRBJ1-5,NA,TRBV2,once,TGTGCCAGCAGTGATTATAGCAATCAGCCCCAGCATTTT,CASSDYSNQPQHF
TRBJ2-7,NA,TRBV9,NA,TGTGCCAGCAGCGTAGCTTCCTCCTACGAGCAGTACTTC,CASSVASSYEQYF
TRBJ2-6,NA,TRBV2,NA,TGTGCCAGCAGTAGCAGCGGAAGCTCTGGGGCCAACGTCCTGACTTTC,CASSSSGSSGANVLTF
TRBJ2-3,TRBD1,TRBV19,NA,TGTGCCAGTAGGAGGACAGGGAACAGCATGACAGATACGCAGTATTTT,CASRRTGNSMTDTQYF
TRBJ1-6,NA,TRBV6-5,NA,TGTGCCAGCAGGAAAGGGAGCTCCTATAATTCACCCCTCCACTTT,CASRKGSSYNSPLHF
TRBJ1-6,TRBD1,TRBV6-5,NA,TGTGCCAGCAGTACCCAGGGGGCCCATAATTCACCCCTCCACTTT,CASSTQGAHNSPLHF
TRBJ2-1,TRBD2,TRBV7-6,NA,TGTGCCAGCAGCCCAAGGGCGGGGGGAGATGCGTACAATGAGCAGTTCTTC,CASSPRAGGDAYNEQFF
TRBJ2-3,TRBD2,TRBV27,NA,TGTGCCAGCAGTTTACGGACTAGCGGGACCCACGGGGGAGATACGCAGTATTTT,CASSLRTSGTHGGDTQYF
TRBJ1-5,NA,TRBV19,NA,TGTGCCAGTAGTGGCAGGGGTGGCAATCAGCCCCAGCATTTT,CASSGRGGNQPQHF
TRBJ2-5,NA,TRBV28,NA,TGTGCCAGCAGTTTCCAGGGCCGTGAAGAGACCCAGTACTTC,CASSFQGREETQYF
TRBJ1-5,NA,TRBV5-8,NA,TGTGCCAGCAGCTTGTGGCAGGGCGCCCTCAATCAGCCCCAGCATTTT,CASSLWQGALNQPQHF
TRBJ1-2,NA,TRBV29-1,NA,TGCAGCGTTATGACAGGCTTCTATGGCTACACCTTC,CSVMTGFYGYTF
TRBJ2-5,TRBD1,TRBV5-1,once,TGCGCCAGCTCCCTGGGACAGGGAGGCGAGACCCAGTACTTC,CASSLGQGGETQYF
TRBJ2-7,NA,TRBV28,NA,TGTGCCAGCAGTTTATGGGGGGCGGTGCAGTACTTC,CASSLWGAVQYF
TRBJ2-7,NA,TRBV5-6,NA,TGTGCCAGCAGCTCTTTGGACAGTTTTTACCCGCCCTACGAGCAGTACTTC,CASSSLDSFYPPYEQYF
TRBJ2-7,TRBD1,TRBV5-5,NA,TGTGCCAGCAGTCATTCCGGGACAGAGCTTTACGAGCAGTACTTC,CASSHSGTELYEQYF
TRBJ2-2,NA,TRBV5-6,once,TGTGCCAGCAGCTTGGCAGGTCCCGGGGAGCTGTTTTTT,CASSLAGPGELFF
TRBJ2-3,TRBD2,TRBV7-7,NA,TGTGCCAGCAGCTTACAACCGGGACTAGCGGGGGGGATAACAGATACGCAGTATTTT,CASSLQPGLAGGITDTQYF
TRBJ2-1,TRBD1,TRBV5-3,NA,TGTGCCAGAAGCTTGGCCCGGGACAGGGGAAACAATGAGCAGTTCTTC,CARSLARDRGNNEQFF
TRBJ2-1,TRBD1,TRBV27,once,TGTGCCAGCAGTTTTCGGGACAGGGGGCCCTACAATGAGCAGTTCTTC,CASSFRDRGPYNEQFF
TRBJ2-1,NA,TRBV25-1,NA,TGTGCCAGCAGTGGATACCAGGGTGAGCAGTTCTTC,CASSGYQGEQFF
TRBJ1-1,NA,TRBV11-2,NA,TGTGCCAGCAGCTTAGAGGCAGGGATGAACACTGAAGCTTTCTTT,CASSLEAGMNTEAFF
TRBJ1-4,NA,TRBV12-2,NA,TGTGCAAGTCGCTTAGTGTGGGGATTCGGACAGTGGGAATCGAATGAAAAACTGTTTTTT,CASRLVWGFGQWESNEKLFF
TRBJ1-6,TRBD1,TRBV5-1,NA,TGCGCCAGCAGCGGGGGACAGGGGTTAAGATTGCCCCTCCACTTT,CASSGGQGLRLPLHF
TRBJ2-3,NA,TRBV10-2,NA,TGCGCCAGCAGTGAGACCCTCGGTACGCAGTATTTT,CASSETLGTQYF
TRBJ2-2,NA,TRBV3-1/TRBV3-2,NA,TGTGCCAGCAGCCAAGTATATTTAGGGCGGGGCGTCACCGGGGAGCTGTTTTTT,CASSQVYLGRGVTGELFF
TRBJ2-3,NA,TRBV30,NA,TGTGCCTACCGCCAGGGTTTAAGCACAGATACGCAGTATTTT,CAYRQGLSTDTQYF
TRBJ1-2,NA,TRBV3-1/TRBV3-2,NA,TGTGCCAGCAGCCAAAAGCCAGTGGGTAGCCATGGCTACACCTTC,CASSQKPVGSHGYTF
TRBJ1-1,NA,TRBV2,NA,TGTGCCATCACCCCGGTCGGACAGATGAACACTGAAGCTTTCTTT,CAITPVGQMNTEAFF
TRBJ2-5,NA,TRBV5-6,NA,TGTGCCAGCAGCTTCACTCCAGAGACCCAGTACTTC,CASSFTPETQYF
TRBJ2-2,NA,TRBV3-1/TRBV3-2,NA,TGTGCCAGCAGCCAGCTGATTACCGGGATTCCCGGGGAGCTGTTTTTT,CASSQLITGIPGELFF
TRBJ2-3,NA,TRBV6-5,NA,TGTGCCAGCAGGCGGGGCGGGGGCACAGATACGCAGTATTTT,CASRRGGGTDTQYF
TRBJ2-1,NA,TRBV7-9,NA,TGTGCCAGCAGCTTGGGTAGCATGAACAATGAGCAGTTCTTC,CASSLGSMNNEQFF
TRBJ1-2,TRBD1,TRBV5-1,NA,TGCGCCAGCAGCTTGTACAGGGGGTATGGCTACACCTTC,CASSLYRGYGYTF
TRBJ2-2,TRBD1,TRBV2,once,TGTGCCAGCGGACGGACAGGGGTTTCAACCGGGGAGCTGTTTTTT,CASGRTGVSTGELFF
TRBJ1-5,NA,TRBV2,NA,TGTGCCAGCAGTGATCAAGCACAGCCCCAGCATTTT,CASSDQAQPQHF
TRBJ2-7,TRBD2,TRBV7-2,NA,TGTGCCAGCAGCTTAGGGGTAGCGGGCGAGCAGTACTTC,CASSLGVAGEQYF
TRBJ2-5,TRBD1,TRBV4-1,NA,TGCGCCAGCGGGACAGACCCACAGGGGGCGTGGGAGACCCAGTACTTC,CASGTDPQGAWETQYF
TRBJ2-7,NA,TRBV3-1/TRBV3-2,NA,TGTGCCAGCAAGCCAACCCTTACAACTAGTCCCTACGAGCAGTACTTC,CASKPTLTTSPYEQYF
TRBJ2-7,TRBD1,TRBV19,NA,TGTGCCAGTAGTATCGGGTCAGGGGGCCCCTACGAGCAGTACTTC,CASSIGSGGPYEQYF
TRBJ1-1,TRBD1,TRBV27,NA,TGTGCCAGCAGAGAACAGGGGGCTGAAGCTTTCTTT,CASREQGAEAFF
TRBJ2-3,TRBD2,TRBV7-9,NA,TGTGCCAGCAGCTTTCCCAGCGGGGCGTCAGATACGCAGTATTTT,CASSFPSGASDTQYF
TRBJ1-1,TRBD1,TRBV6-1,NA,TGTGCCAGCAGTGAGGGGACAGTCACTGAAGCTTTCTTT,CASSEGTVTEAFF
TRBJ1-1,NA,TRBV5-1,few,TGCGCCAGCAGCTTCTATAACACTGAAGCTTTCTTT,CASSFYNTEAFF
TRBJ1-3,TRBD1,TRBV6-6,NA,TGTGCCAGCAGTTGGGACAGGGAGGAAAACACCATATATTTT,CASSWDREENTIYF